This T cell receptor beta chain is from a study of blood T cell repertoires in COVID-19. Generated by immunoSEQ multiplex PCR, the TCRdb table keeps only in-frame clones and is missing some. The repertoire holds 50,000 to 60,000 clones, with more than 85% as singletons. V was shortened by 6 bases and J by 5 bases, with 9 bases between the two germline ends. This CDR3 is built from 12 residues. Germline CDR1 reads MNHEY; CDR2 reads SVGAGI. V gene TRBV6-5 combines with J gene TRBJ2-3, with D perhaps TRBD1 (6 bases). Sequencing was done on a sample of peripheral blood. The sequence derives from a human donor with active COVID-19. The donor label of this sample is uncertain. The CDR3 bases are TGTGCCAGCAGCCAACAGGGAGATACGCAGTATTTT. Residues: CASSQQGDTQYF.